A single T cell receptor (beta chain) is shown here with its context. Its specificity is not known. Time point of the sample: newly diagnosed, previously untreated cHL patient sample. PBMCs from untreated, newly diagnosed classical Hodgkin lymphoma were comparison samples. This record comes from a study of PD-1 blockade in classical Hodgkin lymphoma. Libraries were prepared by immunoSEQ multiplex PCR; TCRdb keeps only in-frame clonotypes and omits some of them. The profile shows about 47,000 clones, approximately 90% of them singletons. Study-level results: As was reported, newly diagnosed patients showed lower baseline TCR diversity than healthy donors did.

The CDR3 runs to 14 residues. CDR1 LNHDA and CDR2 SQIVND come from the germline V gene (reference sequence). Trimming removed 5 bases at V and 4 bases at J, with 14 bases between. Input material: peripheral blood mononuclear cells (PBMCs). The genes are TRBV19 and TRBJ2-5; D is possibly TRBD2 (7 bases). This clonotype was obtained from a human donor with classical Hodgkin lymphoma. CDR3 in amino acids: CASSSWGGRETQYF. In DNA, the CDR3 is TGTGCCAGTAGTTCCTGGGGGGGCAGAGAGACCCAGTACTTC.